The entry below describes one TCR beta chain. The antigen is not known. This entry comes from a study of radiotherapy plus CTLA-4 blockade in lung cancer. In the study overall: Around 19% of enrolled patients responded objectively, and roughly 30% had disease control.

Findings and limits, study-wide: Early blood T cell clone changes and increased post-radiation serum interferon-beta were reportedly the strongest response predictors. Once radiotherapy plus ipilimumab had been given, TCR clones derived from tumor expanded in blood.

Focal radiation with ipilimumab CTLA-4 blockade was given to patients with chemo-refractory metastatic non-small-cell lung cancer. The repertoire was sequenced with immunoSEQ multiplex PCR; TCRdb's copy has only in-frame clones and lacks some. The sample gives some 110,000 clones, over 65% of which show up once; 2.5% to 3.5% is in the top ten. Germline V gene sequence: CDR1 LGHNA, CDR2 YNFKEQ. The CDR3 totals 18 residues. Trimming removed 0 bases from V and 2 bases from J; junction bases left unmatched: 6. This clonotype was sampled from a human donor with non-small cell lung cancer that progressed on radiotherapy plus ipilimumab. Some clones in this sample may be carry-over from other donors' samples. This rearrangement joins TRBV4-2 to TRBJ2-2; TRBD2 agrees at 10 bases. The sequenced sample was peripheral blood, obtained from a patient treated with radiotherapy plus ipilimumab. The DNA of the CDR3 is TGTGCCAGCAGCCAAGATCAGCTAGCGGGAGTCAACACCGGGGAGCTGTTTTTT. Its protein product is CASSQDQLAGVNTGELFF.